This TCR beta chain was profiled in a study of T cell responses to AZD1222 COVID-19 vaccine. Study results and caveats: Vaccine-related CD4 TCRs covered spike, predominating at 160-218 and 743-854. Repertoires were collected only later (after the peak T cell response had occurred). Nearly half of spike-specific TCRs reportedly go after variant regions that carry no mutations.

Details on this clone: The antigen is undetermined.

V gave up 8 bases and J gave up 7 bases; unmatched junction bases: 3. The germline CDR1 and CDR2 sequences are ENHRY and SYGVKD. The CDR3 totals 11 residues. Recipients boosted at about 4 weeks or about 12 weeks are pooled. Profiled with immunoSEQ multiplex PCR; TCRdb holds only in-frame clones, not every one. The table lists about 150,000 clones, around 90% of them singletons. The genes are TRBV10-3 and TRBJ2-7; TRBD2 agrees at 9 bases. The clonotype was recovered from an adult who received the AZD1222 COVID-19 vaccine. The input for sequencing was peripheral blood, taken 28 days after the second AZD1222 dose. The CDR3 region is CAIEAGGEQYF. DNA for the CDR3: TGTGCCATCGAGGCGGGGGGGGAGCAGTACTTC.